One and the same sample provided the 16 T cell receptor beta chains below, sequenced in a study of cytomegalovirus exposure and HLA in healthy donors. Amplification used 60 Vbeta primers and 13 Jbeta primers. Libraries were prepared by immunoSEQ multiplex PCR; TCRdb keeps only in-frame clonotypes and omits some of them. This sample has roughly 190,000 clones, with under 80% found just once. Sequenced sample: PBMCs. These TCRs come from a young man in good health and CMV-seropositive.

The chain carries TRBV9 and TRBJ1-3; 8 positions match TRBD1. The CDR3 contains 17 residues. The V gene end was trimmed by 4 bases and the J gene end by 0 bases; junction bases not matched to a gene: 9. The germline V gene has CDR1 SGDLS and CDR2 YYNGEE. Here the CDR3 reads CASSLQDRVFSGNTIYF. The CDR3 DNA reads TGTGCCAGCAGCCTACAGGACAGGGTTTTCTCTGGAAACACCATATATTTT.

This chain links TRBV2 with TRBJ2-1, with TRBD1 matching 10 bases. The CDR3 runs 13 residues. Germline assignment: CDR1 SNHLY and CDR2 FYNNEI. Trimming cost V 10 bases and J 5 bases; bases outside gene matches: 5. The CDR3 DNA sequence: TGTGCCACCCGGGACAGGGGTCACAATGAGCAGTTCTTC. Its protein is CATRDRGHNEQFF.

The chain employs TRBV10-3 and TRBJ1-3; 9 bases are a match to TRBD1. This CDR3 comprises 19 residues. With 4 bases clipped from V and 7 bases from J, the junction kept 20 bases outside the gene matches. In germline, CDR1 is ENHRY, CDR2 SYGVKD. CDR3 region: CAISASPRGTGLIGNTIYF. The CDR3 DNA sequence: TGTGCCATCAGTGCCTCACCCCGGGGGACAGGGCTCATTGGTAACACCATATATTTT.

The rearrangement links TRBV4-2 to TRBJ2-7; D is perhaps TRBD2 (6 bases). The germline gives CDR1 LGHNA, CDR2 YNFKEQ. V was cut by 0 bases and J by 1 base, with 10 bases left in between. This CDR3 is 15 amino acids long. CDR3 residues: CASSQDGGQSYEQYF. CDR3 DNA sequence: TGTGCCAGCAGCCAAGATGGAGGGCAGTCCTACGAGCAGTACTTC.

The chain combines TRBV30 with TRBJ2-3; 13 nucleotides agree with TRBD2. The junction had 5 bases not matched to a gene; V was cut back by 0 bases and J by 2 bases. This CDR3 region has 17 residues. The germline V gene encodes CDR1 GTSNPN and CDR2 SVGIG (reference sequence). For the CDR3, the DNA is TGTGCCTGGAGTGTGGGACTAGCGGGACTTCTCACAGATACGCAGTATTTT. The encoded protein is CAWSVGLAGLLTDTQYF.

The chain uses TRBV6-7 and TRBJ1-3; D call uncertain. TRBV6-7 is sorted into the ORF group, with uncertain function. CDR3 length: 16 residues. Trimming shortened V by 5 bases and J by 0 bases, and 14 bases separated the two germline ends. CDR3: CASSPSCFSSGNTIYF. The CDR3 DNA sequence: TGTGCCAGCAGTCCCTCGTGCTTTAGCTCTGGAAACACCATATATTTT.

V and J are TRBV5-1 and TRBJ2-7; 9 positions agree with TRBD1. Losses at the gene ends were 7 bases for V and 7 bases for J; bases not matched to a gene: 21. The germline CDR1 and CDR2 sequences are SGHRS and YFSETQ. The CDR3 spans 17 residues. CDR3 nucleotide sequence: TGCGCCAGCCGGGGCTCGATGGGGAACAGGGGGCGAGGGGAGCAGTACTTC. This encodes CASRGSMGNRGRGEQYF.

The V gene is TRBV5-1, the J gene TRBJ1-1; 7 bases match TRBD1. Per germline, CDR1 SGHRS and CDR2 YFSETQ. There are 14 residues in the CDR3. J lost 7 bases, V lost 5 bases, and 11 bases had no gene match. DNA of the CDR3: TGCGCCAGCAGAGACACAGGGGCGGGGTTTGAAGCTTTCTTT. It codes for CASRDTGAGFEAFF.

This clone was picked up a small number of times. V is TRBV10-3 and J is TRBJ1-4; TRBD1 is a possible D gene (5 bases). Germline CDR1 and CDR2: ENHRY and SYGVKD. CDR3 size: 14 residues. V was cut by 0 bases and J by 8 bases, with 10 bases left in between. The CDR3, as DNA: TGTGCCATCAGTGAGTCTGCAGGGAAAGAAAAACTGTTTTTT. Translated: CAISESAGKEKLFF.

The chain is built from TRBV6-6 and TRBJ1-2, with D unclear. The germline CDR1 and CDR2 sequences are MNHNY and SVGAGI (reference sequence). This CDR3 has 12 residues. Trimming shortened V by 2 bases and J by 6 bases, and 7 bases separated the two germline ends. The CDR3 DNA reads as TGTGCCAGCAGTTACGCCGGGGATGGCTACACCTTC. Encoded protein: CASSYAGDGYTF.

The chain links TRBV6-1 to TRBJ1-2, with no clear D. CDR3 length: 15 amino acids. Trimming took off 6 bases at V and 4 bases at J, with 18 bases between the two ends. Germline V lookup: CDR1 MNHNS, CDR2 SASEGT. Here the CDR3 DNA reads TGTGCCAGCAGGGACCTCCAGAGGGATTTCTATGGCTACACCTTC. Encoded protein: CASRDLQRDFYGYTF.

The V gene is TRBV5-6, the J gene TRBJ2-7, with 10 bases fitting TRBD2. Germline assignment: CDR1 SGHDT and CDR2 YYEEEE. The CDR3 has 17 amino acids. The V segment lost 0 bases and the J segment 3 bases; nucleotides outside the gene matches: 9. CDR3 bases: TGTGCCAGCAGCTTGGCGGGGACTAGCGAAAAAATCTACGAGCAGTACTTC. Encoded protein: CASSLAGTSEKIYEQYF.

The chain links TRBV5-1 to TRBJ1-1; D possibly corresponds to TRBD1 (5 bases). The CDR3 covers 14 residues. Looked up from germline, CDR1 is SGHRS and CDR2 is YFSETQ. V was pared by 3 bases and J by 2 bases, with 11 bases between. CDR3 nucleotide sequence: TGCGCCAGCAGCTCACACGGGGGAAACACTGAAGCTTTCTTT. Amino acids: CASSSHGGNTEAFF.

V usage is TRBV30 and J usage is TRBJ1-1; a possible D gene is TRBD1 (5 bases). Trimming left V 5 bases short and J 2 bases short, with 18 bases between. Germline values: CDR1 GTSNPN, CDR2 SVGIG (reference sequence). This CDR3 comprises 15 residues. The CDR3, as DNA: TGTGCCTGGGCCGGAGGGGAGACTCTTAACACTGAAGCTTTCTTT. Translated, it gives CAWAGGETLNTEAFF.

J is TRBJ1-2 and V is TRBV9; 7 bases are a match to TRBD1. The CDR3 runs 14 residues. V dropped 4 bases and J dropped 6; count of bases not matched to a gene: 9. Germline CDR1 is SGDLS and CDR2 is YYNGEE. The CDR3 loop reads CASSRTDRVNGYTF. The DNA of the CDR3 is TGTGCCAGCAGCCGGACCGACAGGGTAAATGGCTACACCTTC.

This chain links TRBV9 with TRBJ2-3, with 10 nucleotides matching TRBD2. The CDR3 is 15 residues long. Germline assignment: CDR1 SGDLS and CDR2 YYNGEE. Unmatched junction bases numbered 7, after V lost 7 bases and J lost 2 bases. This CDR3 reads CASDLAGAPTDTQYF. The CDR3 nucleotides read TGTGCCAGCGACCTAGCGGGAGCCCCCACAGATACGCAGTATTTT.